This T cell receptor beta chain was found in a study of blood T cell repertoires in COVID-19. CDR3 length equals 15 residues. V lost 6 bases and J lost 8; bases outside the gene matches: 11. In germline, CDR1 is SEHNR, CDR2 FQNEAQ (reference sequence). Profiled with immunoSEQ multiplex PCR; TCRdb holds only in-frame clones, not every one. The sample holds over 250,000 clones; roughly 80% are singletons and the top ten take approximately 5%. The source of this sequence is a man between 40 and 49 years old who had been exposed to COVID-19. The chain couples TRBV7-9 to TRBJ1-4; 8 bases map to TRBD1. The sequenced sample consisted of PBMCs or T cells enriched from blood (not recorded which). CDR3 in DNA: TGTGCCAGCAGACGGACAGGGACGGATGGGGAAAAACTGTTTTTT. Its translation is CASRRTGTDGEKLFF.